Listed below are T cell receptor beta chains from one sample, sequenced in a study of T cells in localized non-small cell lung cancer. Profiling relied on immunoSEQ multiplex PCR, and the TCRdb table lists in-frame clones only, not all of them. The sample yields 35,000 to 40,000 clones, approximately 94% seen once. The input for sequencing was peripheral blood, taken before any cancer treatment. These receptors were obtained from a female donor at least 60 years old with stage I lung adenocarcinoma. The CDR3 runs from the conserved cysteine through the conserved F or W. A D gene is named only where the DNA matches it firmly. Size tells how often a clone was seen (once, few, many) or the class of an expanded clone, and some rows leave it out.

j_call d_call v_call clone_size cdr3_aa cdr3_nt
TRBJ2-2 TRBD2 TRBV5-8 once CASSLRSGLALTGELFF TGTGCCAGCAGCCTTAGATCAGGACTAGCTTTAACCGGGGAGCTGTTTTTT
TRBJ2-7 - TRBV2 few CASSGRVYEQYF TGTGCCAGCAGTGGCAGGGTCTACGAGCAGTACTTC
TRBJ1-4 - TRBV6-5 - CASSWRKGKLFF TGTGCCAGCAGTTGGAGGAAGGGGAAACTGTTTTTT
TRBJ2-7 - TRBV7-9 - CASSLAGAGPTYEQYF TGTGCCAGCAGCCTGGCAGGGGCAGGTCCCACCTACGAGCAGTACTTC
TRBJ2-3 TRBD2 TRBV7-7 - CASSADGLAGADTQYF TGTGCTAGCAGCGCGGATGGACTAGCGGGGGCAGATACGCAGTATTTT
TRBJ2-1 TRBD2 TRBV6-1 - CASSTSGVREQFF TGTGCCAGCAGTACTAGCGGGGTCCGAGAGCAGTTCTTC
TRBJ2-6 TRBD2 TRBV2 - CANRGVGGLSGANVLTF TGTGCCAACCGGGGGGTAGGAGGCCTCTCTGGGGCCAACGTCCTGACTTTC
TRBJ1-4 - TRBV19 once CASSKGVPGQTHEKLFF TGTGCCAGTAGTAAGGGAGTGCCCGGGCAGACTCATGAAAAACTGTTTTTT
TRBJ1-5 - TRBV7-6 once CASSRDTYSNQPQHF TGTGCCAGCAGCCGAGACACCTATAGCAATCAGCCCCAGCATTTT
TRBJ1-6 - TRBV25-1 - CASSDSVWGANISPLHF TGTGCCAGCAGTGATTCGGTTTGGGGAGCAAATATTTCACCCCTCCACTTT
TRBJ2-3 - TRBV28 - CASSPVGITDTQYF TGTGCCAGCAGTCCCGTGGGGATTACAGATACGCAGTATTTT
TRBJ1-1 TRBD1 TRBV10-3 - CAIKQGDTEAFF TGTGCCATCAAGCAGGGGGACACTGAAGCTTTCTTT
TRBJ2-1 TRBD1 TRBV5-4 - CASRFDRGGYNEQFF TGTGCCAGCAGATTCGACAGGGGGGGTTACAATGAGCAGTTCTTC
TRBJ2-1 TRBD2 TRBV5-1 - CASSSERGSYNEQFF TGCGCCAGCAGCTCGGAGCGGGGCTCCTACAATGAGCAGTTCTTC
TRBJ1-5 - TRBV6-1 - CASSVDRGLSQPQHF TGTGCCAGCAGTGTAGATCGGGGGCTAAGTCAGCCCCAGCATTTT
TRBJ1-2 - TRBV7-9 few CASSPFGGTNYGYTF TGTGCCAGCAGCCCATTCGGGGGTACTAACTATGGCTACACCTTC
TRBJ1-1 TRBD1 TRBV6-1 - CASRGQGDTEAFF TGTGCCAGCAGGGGACAGGGGGACACTGAAGCTTTCTTT
TRBJ2-2 - TRBV9 once CASSVVGGPSNPGELFF TGTGCCAGCAGCGTAGTAGGAGGGCCCAGTAATCCCGGGGAGCTGTTTTTT
TRBJ1-1 - TRBV28 - CASTLNWGTEAFF TGTGCCAGCACCCTTAACTGGGGCACTGAAGCTTTCTTT
TRBJ2-1 - TRBV5-1 - CASSPGAGINEQFF TGCGCCAGCAGCCCTGGGGCAGGGATAAATGAGCAGTTCTTC
TRBJ1-1 TRBD1 TRBV7-9 - CASSLGFYQGDAHTEAFF TGTGCCAGCAGCTTAGGTTTTTACCAGGGGGACGCACACACTGAAGCTTTCTTT
TRBJ1-5 - TRBV6-5 - CASSQRGSNQPQHF TGTGCCAGCAGTCAACGAGGGAGCAATCAGCCCCAGCATTTT
TRBJ1-1 - TRBV4-1 large CASSQGASEAFF TGCGCCAGCAGCCAGGGGGCGTCTGAAGCTTTCTTT
TRBJ1-1 TRBD1 TRBV5-8 - CASTIRTGGWGNTEAFF TGTGCCAGCACCATACGGACAGGGGGCTGGGGCAACACTGAAGCTTTCTTT
TRBJ1-1 - TRBV10-3 - CAISVEGQNTEAFF TGTGCCATCAGTGTAGAGGGGCAGAACACTGAAGCTTTCTTT
TRBJ2-2 - TRBV25-1 - CASSLRGYTGELFF TGTGCCAGCAGTCTACGGGGGTACACCGGGGAGCTGTTTTTT
TRBJ2-1 TRBD1 TRBV7-2 - CASSLSQGAASYNEQFF TGTGCCAGCAGCTTATCCCAGGGGGCCGCCTCCTACAATGAGCAGTTCTTC
TRBJ2-2 - TRBV29-1 - CSALSLWTNTGELFF TGCAGCGCCCTGAGTTTGTGGACGAACACCGGGGAGCTGTTTTTT
TRBJ2-5 - TRBV7-2 - CASSFRAPETQYF TGTGCCAGCAGCTTCAGGGCCCCCGAGACCCAGTACTTC
TRBJ1-2 - TRBV6-1 - CASSSGTASYYGYTF TGTGCCAGCAGTTCTGGAACAGCAAGCTACTATGGCTACACCTTC